These 2 T cell receptor beta chains came from one sample sequenced in a study of blood T cells in healthy people across ages. The authors ran a second PCR of 7 to 11 cycles using a sample-barcoded 5' primer and a J-beta primer mix. TCRdb recomputed calls from the 5' RACE reads with MiXCR, one row per CDR3 protein. Of fewer than 1,000,000 distinct CDR3 sequences listed, 46% are singletons. The sample comprised blood. The receptors originated from a man older than 75 in good health.

The chain has TRBV5-1 and TRBJ2-3; D is perhaps TRBD1 (6 bases). Trimming removed 4 bases at V and 2 bases at J, with 14 bases between. The CDR3 runs to 15 residues. Germline V gene data show CDR1 as SGHRS and CDR2 as YFSETQ. The chain's CDR3 is CASSRGDTHTDTQYF. Written as DNA, the CDR3 is TGCGCCAGCAGCAGAGGGGACACCCACACAGATACGCAGTATTTT.

This clonotype was picked up a small number of times. This chain uses TRBV12-3 or TRBV12-4 with TRBJ2-5, with D maybe TRBD2 (5 bases). V lost 5 bases to trimming and J lost 10 bases, with 11 bases between them. The CDR3 runs 11 residues. Here the CDR3 reads CASSPGLVQYF. The CDR3 DNA reads TGTGCCAGCAGTCCCGGACTGGTCCAGTACTTC.